This record looks at one TCR beta chain sequence and its context. Antigen: not known. V dropped 7 bases and J dropped 3; count of bases not matched to a gene: 6. CDR3 length: 15 residues. Germline V gene lookup returns CDR1 MNHGY and CDR2 SAAAGT. This entry is derived from a study of T cell repertoires in cytomegalovirus infection. Study as a whole: Well-studied HLA-B-restricted epitopes and recently identified HLA-C-restricted epitopes of CMV were both used in the study. A matching HLA type, together with CMV infection, was signaled by public TCR beta signatures.

Study findings and constraints: Dominating the ex vivo response were TCR beta clonotypes that were CMV-specific and HLA-C-restricted. Adding up the frequency of public TCR beta families identified people who carried CMV plus the relevant HLA.

TCRdb re-derived calls from the reads in MiXCR, one entry per CDR3 protein. This table holds some 99,000 distinct CDR3 sequences, about 28% found once. The sequence came from a human donor in good health (CMV status not recorded). Some clones in this sample may be carry-over from other donors' samples. The material sequenced was CD8+ T cells from cultured PBMCs, taken from culture after CMV antigen stimulation. The chain joins TRBV6-8 to TRBJ2-3; 11 positions agree with TRBD2. CDR3 DNA sequence: TGTGCCAGCAATGCGGCTAGCGGGGGGACAGATACGCAGTATTTT. Protein product: CASNAASGGTDTQYF.